Each of the 17 T cell receptor beta chains below was sequenced from the same sample in a study of response to subunit inactivated influenza vaccine. TCRdb reanalysed the RT-PCR reads using MiXCR and keeps one entry per CDR3 protein. The repertoire holds a few hundred thousand distinct CDR3 sequences, with about 11% as singletons. These data were also reused for a study on T cells expressing NK-cell markers. Turning to that study: 5'RACE template switching with UMIs produced the TCR beta cDNA.

The sample in question was PBMCs from blood, obtained on the day of vaccination. The receptors derive from a man between 50 and 59 years old who received an inactivated influenza vaccine.

This clonotype was seen a few times. The V and J genes are TRBV18 and TRBJ2-2, with TRBD1 matching 12 bases. Germline assignment: CDR1 KGHSH and CDR2 LQKENI. This CDR3 region has 17 residues. Trimming at V came to 4 bases and at J to 2 bases, leaving 5 bases not matched to a gene. The CDR3 is CASSRRDRGPNTGELFF. CDR3 sequence (DNA): TGTGCCAGCTCACGCCGGGACAGGGGGCCTAACACCGGGGAGCTGTTTTTT.

In its sample, this clonotype was seen a few times. The chain recombines TRBV5-1 with TRBJ2-5; the match to TRBD1 covers 7 bases. Germline V gene data show CDR1 as SGHRS and CDR2 as YFSETQ. There are 14 residues in the CDR3. Trimming at V came to 5 bases and at J to 4 bases, leaving 8 bases not matched to a gene. Here the CDR3 reads CASSKTGPGETQYF. For the CDR3, the DNA is TGCGCCAGCAGTAAGACAGGGCCGGGAGAGACCCAGTACTTC.

This clonotype was counted between two and nine times. The chain combines TRBV12-3 or TRBV12-4 with TRBJ1-6; D unresolved. The CDR3 contains 14 residues. Trimming shortened V by 2 bases and J by 4 bases, and 6 bases separated the two germline ends. CDR3 bases: TGTGCCAGCAGTTTATCCCTTTATAATTCACCCCTCCACTTT. Protein: CASSLSLYNSPLHF.

This clonotype was seen ten or more times. The chain links TRBV7-9 to TRBJ2-1, with 7 positions matching TRBD1. Trimming removed 6 bases from V and 7 bases from J; junction bases left unmatched: 9. CDR1 SEHNR and CDR2 FQNEAQ come from the germline V gene (reference sequence). The CDR3 consists of 14 residues. The CDR3 is CASSPDRVGNEQFF. CDR3 coding DNA: TGTGCCAGCAGTCCTGACAGGGTAGGAAATGAGCAGTTCTTC.

The J gene is TRBJ2-7, the V gene TRBV7-2; D remains unclear. V shed 2 bases and J shed 3 bases, with 8 bases lying between them. CDR1 and CDR2 (germline): SGHTA, FQGNSA. This CDR3 has 13 residues. CDR3 protein: CASSLFHSYEQYF. As DNA, the CDR3 is TGTGCCAGCAGCTTATTTCACAGCTACGAGCAGTACTTC.

This sequence joins TRBV24-1 and TRBJ2-3; 10 bases agree with TRBD2. Per germline, CDR1 KGHDR and CDR2 SFDVKD. Trimming took 1 base from V and 5 from J; bases not matched to a gene: 5. This CDR3 region has 16 residues. The CDR3: CATSDLAGGLGDTQYF. DNA of the CDR3: TGTGCCACCAGTGATTTAGCGGGAGGGCTCGGAGATACGCAGTATTTT.

This clonotype was seen a handful of times. V is TRBV12-3 or TRBV12-4 and J is TRBJ2-5; D is undetermined. The CDR3 has 13 amino acids. The V and J ends lost 3 bases and 5 bases respectively, with 10 bases between them. The CDR3 DNA sequence: TGTGCCAGCAGTTTGGGGTATCTTGAGACCCAGTACTTC. Translated: CASSLGYLETQYF.

This chain connects TRBV19 to TRBJ2-7, with 8 bases matching TRBD2. The CDR3 runs 15 residues. Germline V gene data show CDR1 as LNHDA and CDR2 as SQIVND (reference sequence). The junction had 11 bases not matched to a gene; V was cut back by 5 bases and J by 5 bases. The CDR3 here is CASSPEPGTRDEQYF. For the CDR3, the DNA is TGTGCCAGTAGTCCCGAACCCGGGACTAGAGACGAGCAGTACTTC. The full variable domain, rest sourced from reference TRBV19 and TRBJ2-7, is DGGITQSPKYLFRKEGQNVTLSCEQNLNHDAMYWYRQDPGQGLRLIYYSQIVNDFQKGDIAEGYSVSREKKESFPLTVTSAQKNPTAFYLCASSPEPGTRDEQYFGPGTRLTVT.

The chain recombines TRBV6-2 or TRBV6-3 with TRBJ2-7, with D perhaps matching TRBD2 (5 bases). V was pared by 4 bases and J by 4 bases, with 11 bases between. The CDR3 extends over 13 amino acids. CDR1 is MNHEY and CDR2 is SVGEGT in the germline V gene. This CDR3 reads CASSSPGEYEQYF. DNA for the CDR3: TGTGCCAGCAGTTCCCCCGGGGAATACGAGCAGTACTTC.

The chain links TRBV20-1 to TRBJ2-3; the D is unclear. The germline V and J ends were trimmed by 4 bases and 5 bases, with 13 bases remaining between them. The CDR3 extends over 13 amino acids. Germline CDR1 is DFQATT and CDR2 is SNEGSKA (reference sequence). As DNA, the CDR3 is TGCAGTGCTAAAATAGAGCGCCTAGATACGCAGTATTTT. It yields the protein CSAKIERLDTQYF.

There are a few counts of this clonotype. The chain joins TRBV3-1 to TRBJ2-1; D is unresolved. The CDR3 totals 14 residues. CDR1 LGHDT and CDR2 YNNKEL come from the germline V gene (reference sequence). Deletions cut 1 base from V and 5 bases from J, with 9 bases between. The chain's CDR3 is CASSQGFNNNEQFF. CDR3 bases: TGTGCCAGCAGCCAAGGTTTTAATAACAATGAGCAGTTCTTC.

This clonotype was seen only a few times. The V call is TRBV7-6, the J call TRBJ2-1, with TRBD2 matching over 7 bases. There are 16 residues in the CDR3. V dropped 1 base and J dropped 3; count of bases not matched to a gene: 6. Germline CDR1 SGHVS, CDR2 FNYEAQ. CDR3 amino acids: CASSLGTAGDYNEQFF. Here the CDR3 DNA reads TGTGCCAGCAGCTTAGGGACGGCGGGGGACTACAATGAGCAGTTCTTC. Using reference TRBV7-6 and TRBJ2-1 for the parts outside the CDR3, the full variable domain is GAGVSQSPRYKVTKRGQDVALRCDPISGHVSLYWYRQALGQGPEFLTYFNYEAQQDKSGLPNDRFSAERPEGSISTLTIQRTEQRDSAMYRCASSLGTAGDYNEQFFGPGTRLTVL.

The V call is TRBV5-1, the J call TRBJ2-7; D tentatively reads TRBD1 or TRBD2 (5 bases each). CDR3 length: 15 amino acids. Trimming left V 1 base short and J 0 bases short, with 11 bases between. CDR1 is SGHRS and CDR2 is YFSETQ in the germline V gene. CDR3 amino acids: CASSLTGDDSYEQYF. The CDR3 nucleotides are TGCGCCAGCAGCTTGACCGGGGACGACTCCTACGAGCAGTACTTC.

This clonotype was counted between two and nine times. This chain joins TRBV28 and TRBJ2-2; a possible D gene is TRBD1 (5 bases). V was clipped by 7 bases and J by 5 bases, with 11 bases between them. Germline CDR1 reads MDHEN; CDR2 reads SYDVKM. CDR3 length equals 13 residues. The CDR3 is CASMGQLTGELFF. The DNA of the CDR3 is TGTGCCAGCATGGGGCAGCTAACCGGGGAGCTGTTTTTT.

This clonotype was seen ten or more times. The chain couples TRBV18 to TRBJ2-1; TRBD2 matches at 14 bases. Losses at the gene ends were 4 bases for V and 8 bases for J; bases not matched to a gene: 4. This CDR3 is built from 15 residues. Germline V lookup: CDR1 KGHSH, CDR2 LQKENI. The CDR3 DNA reads as TGTGCCAGCTCACTTGGGACTAGCGGGAGTCATGAGCAGTTCTTC. Its protein product is CASSLGTSGSHEQFF.

The rearrangement joins TRBV20-1 to TRBJ2-7, with D perhaps matching TRBD1 (6 bases). The V gene's germline CDR1 is DFQATT and CDR2 SNEGSKA (reference sequence). V gave up 2 bases and J gave up 4 bases, with 12 bases separating them. The CDR3 is 13 amino acids. Written as DNA, the CDR3 is TGCAGTGCTAGAATGCAGGGGAGTTACGAGCAGTACTTC. This sequence encodes CSARMQGSYEQYF.

The V gene is TRBV20-1, the J gene TRBJ1-1; tentatively, D is TRBD1 (5 bases). Germline assignment: CDR1 DFQATT and CDR2 SNEGSKA (reference sequence). The ends were cut back, 2 bases at V and 0 bases at J, with 13 bases in the middle. This CDR3 is built from 15 residues. CDR3 sequence reads: CSARSPRGLNTEAFF. The CDR3 DNA is TGCAGTGCTAGATCCCCGAGGGGACTGAACACTGAAGCTTTCTTT.